This is a list of T cell receptor beta chains from one sample in a study of T cells in Graves' hyperthyroidism and ophthalmopathy. Via MiXCR, TCRdb re-called the multiplex PCR reads, giving one row per CDR3 protein. This table holds about 700,000 distinct CDR3 sequences, approximately 14% found once. The sequenced sample consisted of blood. The receptors come from a young woman with Graves' hyperthyroidism. Both conserved end residues are part of each CDR3. D genes are given only for firm matches. A clone size is listed for some rows: how often the clone was seen (once, few, many), or a class if it is expanded.

abundance,v_gene,d_gene,j_gene,CDR3aa,CDR3nt
many,TRBV7-6,TRBD2,TRBJ2-7,CASSLGSRTSSAYEQYF,TGTGCCAGCAGCTTAGGATCCAGGACTAGCTCCGCCTACGAGCAGTACTTC
many,TRBV9,NA,TRBJ1-1,CASSVGGATEAFF,TGTGCCAGCAGCGTTGGTGGGGCCACTGAAGCTTTCTTT
many,TRBV11-2,TRBD2,TRBJ2-7,CASRITSGQYEQYF,TGTGCCAGCAGAATAACTAGCGGTCAGTACGAGCAGTACTTC
many,TRBV6-2/TRBV6-3,NA,TRBJ1-5,CASTVGLGNQPQHF,TGTGCCAGCACGGTAGGCTTGGGCAATCAGCCCCAGCATTTT
many,TRBV20-1,NA,TRBJ2-7,CSALTPAPGYEQYF,TGCAGTGCTCTAACACCCGCCCCGGGGTACGAGCAGTACTTC
NA,TRBV6-1,TRBD2,TRBJ2-7,CATRPSGSPEQYF,TGTGCCACCCGCCCTAGCGGGAGCCCCGAGCAGTACTTC
NA,TRBV28,NA,TRBJ2-2,CASWTAVAGELFF,TGTGCCAGCTGGACGGCCGTGGCCGGGGAGCTGTTTTTT
many,TRBV7-3,NA,TRBJ1-1,CASSLNPQSATEAFF,TGTGCCAGCAGCTTAAACCCCCAATCCGCGACTGAAGCTTTCTTT
many,TRBV27,NA,TRBJ2-7,CASSLVGAGYEQYF,TGTGCCAGCAGTTTGGTGGGAGCGGGCTACGAGCAGTACTTC
many,TRBV29-1,TRBD1,TRBJ1-1,CSVLGGTGANTEAFF,TGCAGCGTTTTGGGGGGGACAGGCGCCAACACTGAAGCTTTCTTT
many,TRBV24-1,NA,TRBJ2-1,CATSDLRTSGSGEQFF,TGTGCCACCAGTGATCTCCGGACCTCCGGGAGCGGTGAGCAGTTCTTC
NA,TRBV30,NA,TRBJ2-7,CAWKQERKYEQYF,TGTGCCTGGAAGCAGGAGCGGAAGTACGAGCAGTACTTC
many,TRBV7-9,TRBD2,TRBJ2-3,CASSLRLAGAADTQYF,TGTGCCAGCAGCCTCCGACTAGCGGGAGCTGCAGATACGCAGTATTTT
many,TRBV5-4,NA,TRBJ2-7,CASSLEPGSHEQYF,TGTGCCAGCAGCTTGGAGCCAGGGTCCCACGAGCAGTACTTC
few,TRBV6-2/TRBV6-3,NA,TRBJ2-7,CASSYPGTGMGEQYF,TGTGCCAGCAGTTACCCTGGAACAGGGATGGGCGAGCAGTACTTC
NA,TRBV27,NA,TRBJ1-2,CASSSTVEYGYTF,TGTGCCAGCAGTTCGACGGTAGAGTATGGCTACACCTTC
few,TRBV3-1,TRBD2,TRBJ2-1,CASSQDTSGYSMQFF,TGTGCCAGCAGCCAAGATACTAGCGGTTATTCTATGCAGTTCTTC
NA,TRBV29-1,TRBD2,TRBJ2-1,CSVPTGLSYNEQFF,TGCAGCGTCCCTACGGGACTATCCTACAATGAGCAGTTCTTC
few,TRBV7-9,NA,TRBJ2-7,CASSVGVATAISYEQYF,TGTGCCAGCAGCGTAGGCGTGGCTACCGCGATTTCCTACGAGCAGTACTTC
many,TRBV20-1,NA,TRBJ2-3,CSADWATTDTQYF,TGCAGTGCTGACTGGGCCACCACAGATACGCAGTATTTT
many,TRBV24-1,TRBD2,TRBJ2-3,CATSEYSGGGTDTQYF,TGTGCCACCAGTGAATATAGCGGGGGCGGCACAGATACGCAGTATTTT
NA,TRBV9,NA,TRBJ2-5,CASRRDPRTQYF,TGTGCCAGCAGGCGGGACCCCCGGACCCAGTACTTC